Ten or more counts support the clone carrying this T cell receptor beta chain. TCRdb redid the clone calls on the PCR reads using MiXCR. The sample comprises around 59,000 clones, 16% of which are singletons, and about 9.4% rests with the top ten. There were no patients who had received any treatment before thyroid surgery. This entry belongs to a study of metastatic and nonmetastatic thyroid tumors. Per the germline V gene, CDR1 is KGHDR and CDR2 is SFDVKD. There are 14 residues in the CDR3. Germline trimming cut 4 bases from V and 3 bases from J; bases unmatched to any gene: 4. This receptor was identified in a male donor with papillary thyroid cancer or a benign thyroid nodule (not recorded which). Some clones in this sample may be carry-over from other donors' samples. The sequencing sample was made of blood. The chain links TRBV24-1 to TRBJ1-2, with TRBD1 matching 7 bases. The CDR3 nucleotides are TGTGCCACCAGTGACAACGACAGGGACTATGGCTACACCTTC. The encoded protein is CATSDNDRDYGYTF.